This T cell receptor (beta chain) appears in the sequencing data of a study of blood T cell repertoires in COVID-19. Study details: Specimens from acute and convalescent COVID-19 originated in the United States, Italy and Spain. T cells, B-cell-depleted T cells, or PBMCs provided the cDNA or gDNA that served as material.

Authors' methods: Estimated nucleated cell counts came from reference gene primer amplification. The protocol was immunoSEQ multiplex PCR, while the TCRdb copy is restricted to in-frame clones and leaves out a portion. That table is the source of V, J and clone size, and D and trimming were worked out from the DNA. The repertoire has about 68,000 clones, about 86% of them found once; the top ten carry under 1.5%. This CDR3 has 15 residues. The V gene's germline CDR1 is SGHRS and CDR2 YFSETQ. V shed 4 bases, J shed 7 bases, and the junction held 11 bases outside the gene matches. The clonotype was recovered from a woman between 55 and 75 years old with acute or convalescent COVID-19. The chain uses TRBV5-1 and TRBJ2-1, with 7 bases lining up with TRBD1. The sequenced material came from peripheral blood. In nucleotides, the CDR3 is TGCGCCAGCAGCCCGTGGTCAGGGGGAAATAATGAGCAGTTCTTC. Its protein product is CASSPWSGGNNEQFF.